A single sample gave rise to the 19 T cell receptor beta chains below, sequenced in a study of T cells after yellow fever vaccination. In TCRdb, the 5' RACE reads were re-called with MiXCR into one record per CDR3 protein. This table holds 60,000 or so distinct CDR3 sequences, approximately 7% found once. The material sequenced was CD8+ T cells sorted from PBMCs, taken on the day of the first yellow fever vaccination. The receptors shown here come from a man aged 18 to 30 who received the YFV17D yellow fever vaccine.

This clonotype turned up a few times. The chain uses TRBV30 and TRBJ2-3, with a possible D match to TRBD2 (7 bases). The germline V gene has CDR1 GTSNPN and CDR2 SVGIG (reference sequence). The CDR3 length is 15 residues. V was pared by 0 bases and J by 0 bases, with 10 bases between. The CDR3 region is CAWSVGGASTDTQYF. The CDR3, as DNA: TGTGCCTGGAGTGTAGGGGGGGCTAGCACAGATACGCAGTATTTT.

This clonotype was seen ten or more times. CDR3 in DNA: TGTGCCAGCAGTTACAGCGGGGGGGCCACAGATACGCAGTATTTT. Amino acids: CASSYSGGATDTQYF. The genes are TRBV6-2 or TRBV6-3 and TRBJ2-3, with TRBD2 identical over 10 bases. CDR3 length: 15 residues. V trimming: 2 bases; J trimming: 2 bases; junction bases outside the gene matches: 1. Germline V gives CDR1 MNHEY, CDR2 SVGEGT.

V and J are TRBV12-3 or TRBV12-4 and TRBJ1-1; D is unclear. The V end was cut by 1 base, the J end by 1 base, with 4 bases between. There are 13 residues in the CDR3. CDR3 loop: CASSLDENTEAFF. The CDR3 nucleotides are TGTGCCAGCAGTTTAGACGAGAACACTGAAGCTTTCTTT.

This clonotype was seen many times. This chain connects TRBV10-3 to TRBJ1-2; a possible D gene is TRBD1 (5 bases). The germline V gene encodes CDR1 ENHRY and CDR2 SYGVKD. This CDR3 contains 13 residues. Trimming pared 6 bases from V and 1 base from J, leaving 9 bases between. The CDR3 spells CAISTGDNYGYTF. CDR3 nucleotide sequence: TGTGCCATCAGCACGGGGGATAACTATGGCTACACCTTC.

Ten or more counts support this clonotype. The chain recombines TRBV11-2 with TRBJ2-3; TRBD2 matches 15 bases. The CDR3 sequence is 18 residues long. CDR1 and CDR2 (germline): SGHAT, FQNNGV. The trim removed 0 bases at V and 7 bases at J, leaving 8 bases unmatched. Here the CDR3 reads CASSLEGTSGRNINTQYF. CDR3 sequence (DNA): TGTGCCAGCAGCTTAGAAGGGACTAGCGGGAGGAACATTAATACGCAGTATTTT.

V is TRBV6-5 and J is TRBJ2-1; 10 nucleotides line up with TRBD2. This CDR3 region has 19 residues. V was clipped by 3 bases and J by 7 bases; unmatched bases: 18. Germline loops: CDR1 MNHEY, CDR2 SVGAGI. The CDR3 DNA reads TGTGCCAGCAGTTATCGCTTAGATGGAGCGGGGGGGGAGGGGAATGAGCAGTTCTTC. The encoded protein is CASSYRLDGAGGEGNEQFF.

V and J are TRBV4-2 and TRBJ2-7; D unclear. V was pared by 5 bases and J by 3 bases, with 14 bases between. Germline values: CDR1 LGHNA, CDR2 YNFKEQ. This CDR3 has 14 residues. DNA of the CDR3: TGTGCCAGCAGCGCCGGGCTCCTCAGCTACGAGCAGTACTTC. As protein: CASSAGLLSYEQYF.

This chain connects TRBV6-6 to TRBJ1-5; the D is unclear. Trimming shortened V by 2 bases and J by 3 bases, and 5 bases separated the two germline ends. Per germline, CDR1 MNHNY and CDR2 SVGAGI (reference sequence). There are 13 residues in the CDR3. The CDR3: CASSYGPNQPQHF. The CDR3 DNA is TGTGCCAGCAGTTACGGCCCCAATCAGCCCCAGCATTTT.

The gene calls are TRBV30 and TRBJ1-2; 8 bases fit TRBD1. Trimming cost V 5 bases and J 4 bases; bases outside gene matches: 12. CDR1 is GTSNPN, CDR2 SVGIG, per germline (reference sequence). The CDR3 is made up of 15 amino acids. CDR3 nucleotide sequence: TGTGCCTGGCTACCCCCAGGACAGGGCGGCTATGGCTACACCTTC. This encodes CAWLPPGQGGYGYTF.

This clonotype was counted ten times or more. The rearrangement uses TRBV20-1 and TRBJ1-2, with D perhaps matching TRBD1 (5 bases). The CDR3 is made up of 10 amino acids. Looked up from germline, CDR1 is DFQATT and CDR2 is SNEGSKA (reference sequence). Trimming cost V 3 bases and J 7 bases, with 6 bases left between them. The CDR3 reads CSASRGGYTF. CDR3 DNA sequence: TGCAGTGCTAGTAGGGGTGGCTACACCTTC.

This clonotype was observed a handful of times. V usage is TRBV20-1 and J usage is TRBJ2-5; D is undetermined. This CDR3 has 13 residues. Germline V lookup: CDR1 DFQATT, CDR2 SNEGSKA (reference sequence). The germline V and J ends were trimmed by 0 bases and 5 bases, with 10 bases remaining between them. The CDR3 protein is CSARDLIDETQYF. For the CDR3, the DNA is TGCAGTGCTAGAGATTTGATAGATGAGACCCAGTACTTC.

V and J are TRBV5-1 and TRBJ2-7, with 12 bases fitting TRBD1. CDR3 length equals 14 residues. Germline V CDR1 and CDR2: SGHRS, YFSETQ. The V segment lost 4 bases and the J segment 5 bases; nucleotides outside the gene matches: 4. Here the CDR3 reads CASSAGQGADEQYF. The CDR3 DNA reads TGCGCCAGCAGCGCGGGACAGGGGGCAGACGAGCAGTACTTC.

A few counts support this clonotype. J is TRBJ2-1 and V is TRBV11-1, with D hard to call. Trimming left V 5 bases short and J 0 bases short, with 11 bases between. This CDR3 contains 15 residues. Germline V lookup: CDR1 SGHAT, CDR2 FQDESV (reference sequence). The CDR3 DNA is TGTGCCAGCAGCAAACGACAAGCCTCCTACAATGAGCAGTTCTTC. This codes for CASSKRQASYNEQFF. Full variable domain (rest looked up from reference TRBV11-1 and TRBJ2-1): EAEVAQSPRYKITEKSQAVAFWCDPISGHATLYWYRQILGQGPELLVQFQDESVVDDSQLPKDRFSAERLKGVDSTLKIQPAELGDSAMYLCASSKRQASYNEQFFGPGTRLTVL.

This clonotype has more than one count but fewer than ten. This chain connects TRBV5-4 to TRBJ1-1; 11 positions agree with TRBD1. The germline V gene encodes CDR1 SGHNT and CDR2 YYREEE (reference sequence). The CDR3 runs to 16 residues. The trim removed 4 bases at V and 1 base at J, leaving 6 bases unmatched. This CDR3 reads CASSITGQGGNTEAFF. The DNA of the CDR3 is TGTGCCAGCAGCATTACGGGACAGGGGGGGAACACTGAAGCTTTCTTT.

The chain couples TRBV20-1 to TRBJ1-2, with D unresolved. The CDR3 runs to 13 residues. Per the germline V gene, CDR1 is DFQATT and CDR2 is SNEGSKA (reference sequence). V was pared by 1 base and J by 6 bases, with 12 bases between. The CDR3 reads CSARATWENGYTF. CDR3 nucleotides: TGCAGTGCTAGAGCCACTTGGGAAAATGGCTACACCTTC.

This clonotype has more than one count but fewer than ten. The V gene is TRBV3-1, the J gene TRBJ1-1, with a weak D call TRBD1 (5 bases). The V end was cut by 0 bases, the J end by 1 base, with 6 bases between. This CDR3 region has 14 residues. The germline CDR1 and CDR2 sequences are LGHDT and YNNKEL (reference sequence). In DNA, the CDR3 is TGTGCCAGCAGCCAAGACGGGGGGAACACTGAAGCTTTCTTT. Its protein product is CASSQDGGNTEAFF.

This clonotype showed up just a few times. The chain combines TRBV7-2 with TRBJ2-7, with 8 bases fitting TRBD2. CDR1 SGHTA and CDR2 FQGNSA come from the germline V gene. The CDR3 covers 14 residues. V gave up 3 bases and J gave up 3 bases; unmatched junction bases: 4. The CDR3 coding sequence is TGTGCCAGCAGCTTTGCGGGGGGAGTCTACGAGCAGTACGTC. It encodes CASSFAGGVYEQYV.

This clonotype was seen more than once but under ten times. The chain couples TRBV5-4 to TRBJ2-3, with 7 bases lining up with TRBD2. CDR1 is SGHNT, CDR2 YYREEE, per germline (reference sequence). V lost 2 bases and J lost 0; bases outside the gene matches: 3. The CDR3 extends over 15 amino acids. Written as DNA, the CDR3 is TGTGCCAGCAGCTTCAACGGGGGGAGCACAGATACGCAGTATTTT. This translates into CASSFNGGSTDTQYF.

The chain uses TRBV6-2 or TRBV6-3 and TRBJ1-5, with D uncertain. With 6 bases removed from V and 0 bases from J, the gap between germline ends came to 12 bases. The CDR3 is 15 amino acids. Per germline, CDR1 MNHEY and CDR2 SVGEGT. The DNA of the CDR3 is TGTGCCAGCAGCCGTCGACGAAATAGCAATCAGCCCCAGCATTTT. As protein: CASSRRRNSNQPQHF.